These T cell receptor beta chains were read from a single sample in a study of cytomegalovirus exposure and HLA in healthy donors. Clones were read by immunoSEQ multiplex PCR, and TCRdb kept only the in-frame ones, dropping some. This sample has over 90,000 clones; approximately 72% occur once, and the top ten carry roughly 15%. The sequenced material came from PBMCs. These receptors were taken from a woman aged 65 to 85 in good health and CMV-seropositive. Each CDR3 is given with its conserved first and last residue. The D gene is left open where the match is weak. Not all rows give a size; the values are once, few, many and, for expanded clones, a class.

clone size	D gene	V gene	J gene	CDR3 protein	CDR3 DNA
.	.	TRBV28	TRBJ2-3	CASTPAGTGGGGDTQYF	TGTGCCAGCACTCCTGCGGGAACAGGGGGAGGGGGAGATACGCAGTATTTT
.	.	TRBV18	TRBJ2-3	CASSPPELPHTDTQYF	TGTGCCAGCTCACCACCGGAGCTACCGCACACAGATACGCAGTATTTT
once	.	TRBV7-2	TRBJ1-2	CASSLDLGAGYTF	TGTGCCAGCAGCTTAGATTTGGGGGCAGGCTACACCTTC
.	TRBD1	TRBV11-2	TRBJ1-6	CASSGTTGASSYNSPLHF	TGTGCCAGCAGCGGAACGACAGGGGCGAGCTCCTATAATTCACCCCTCCACTTT
.	TRBD1	TRBV30	TRBJ2-7	CAWSRGQGVYEQYF	TGTGCCTGGAGTAGAGGACAGGGAGTATACGAGCAGTACTTC
.	TRBD2	TRBV10-3	TRBJ2-1	CAISVYGTSGTSYNEQFF	TGTGCCATCAGTGTTTATGGGACTAGCGGGACCTCCTACAATGAGCAGTTCTTC
.	TRBD2	TRBV5-8	TRBJ2-1	CASSLTGLAGGASYNEQFF	TGTGCCAGCAGCTTGACAGGACTAGCGGGAGGGGCCTCCTACAATGAGCAGTTCTTC
.	.	TRBV19	TRBJ2-1	CASSIRQYNEQFF	TGTGCCAGTAGTATCAGGCAGTACAATGAGCAGTTCTTC
.	.	TRBV2	TRBJ1-5	CASSALGGDQPQHF	TGTGCCAGCAGTGCCCTGGGGGGGGATCAGCCCCAGCATTTT
.	TRBD1	TRBV7-3	TRBJ2-6	CASSASGTGSSGANVLTF	TGTGCCAGCAGCGCCTCCGGGACAGGGTCGTCTGGGGCCAACGTCCTGACTTTC
.	.	TRBV9	TRBJ2-3	CASSADRDSTDTQYF	TGTGCCAGCAGCGCCGACAGAGATAGCACAGATACGCAGTATTTT
.	.	TRBV18	TRBJ1-5	CASSPVNPGSQPQHF	TGTGCCAGCTCACCAGTTAATCCAGGGTCTCAGCCCCAGCATTTT
.	TRBD2	TRBV2	TRBJ2-3	CASGGGRASTDTQYF	TGTGCCAGCGGGGGGGGGAGGGCTTCCACAGATACGCAGTATTTT
.	.	TRBV20-1	TRBJ2-7	CSAYFMYEQYF	TGCAGTGCGTACTTTATGTACGAGCAGTACTTC
.	TRBD1	TRBV5-1	TRBJ1-3	CASSKDPGGGSGNTIYF	TGCGCCAGCAGCAAGGACCCAGGGGGTGGCTCTGGAAACACCATATATTTT
.	.	TRBV30	TRBJ2-5	CAWSVRTGQETQYF	TGTGCCTGGAGTGTACGAACAGGTCAAGAGACCCAGTACTTC
.	.	TRBV20-1	TRBJ2-4	CSARRSDIQYF	TGCAGTGCTAGGCGGTCGGACATTCAGTACTTC
.	.	TRBV28	TRBJ1-1	CASSLSYRALVNTEAFF	TGTGCCAGCAGTTTATCTTACAGGGCGTTGGTGAACACTGAAGCTTTCTTT
.	TRBD2	TRBV5-8	TRBJ2-1	CASSQGTSAYNEQFF	TGTGCCAGCAGCCAAGGGACTAGTGCTTACAATGAGCAGTTCTTC
.	TRBD1	TRBV27	TRBJ2-7	CASSLSPGGYAYEQYF	TGTGCCAGCAGTTTATCTCCAGGGGGTTACGCATACGAGCAGTACTTC
.	TRBD1	TRBV4-3	TRBJ2-7	CASSGDRFSLEQYF	TGCGCCAGCAGCGGGGACAGGTTTTCACTCGAGCAGTACTTC
.	.	TRBV11-2	TRBJ1-2	CASSLDPSEDGYTF	TGTGCTAGCAGCTTAGACCCCAGTGAAGATGGCTACACCTTC
few	.	TRBV6-5	TRBJ1-1	CASSYSGGGTEAFF	TGTGCCAGCAGTTACTCAGGGGGTGGCACTGAAGCTTTCTTT
.	TRBD1	TRBV28	TRBJ1-2	CASRTGATNYGYTF	TGTGCCAGCCGGACAGGGGCAACTAACTATGGCTACACCTTC
once	.	TRBV5-5	TRBJ2-5	CASSLRISDSPYF	TGTGCCAGCAGCTTGCGAATCTCGGACTCGCCGTACTTC
few	.	TRBV4-1	TRBJ2-4	CASSQESWAEVIAKNIQYF	TGCGCCAGCAGCCAAGAATCGTGGGCTGAAGTTATAGCCAAAAACATTCAGTACTTC
.	TRBD1	TRBV29-1	TRBJ2-1	CSVEPTGLGHNEQFF	TGCAGCGTTGAACCGACAGGGTTGGGACACAATGAGCAGTTCTTC
.	.	TRBV10-2	TRBJ2-1	CASSEWQIYNEQFF	TGCGCCAGCAGTGAATGGCAGATATACAATGAGCAGTTCTTC
few	.	TRBV27	TRBJ1-1	CASSLGQSPGDTEAFF	TGTGCCAGCAGTTTAGGGCAAAGCCCCGGGGACACTGAAGCTTTCTTT
.	TRBD2	TRBV7-9	TRBJ2-3	CASSPGLAGRTDTQYF	TGTGCCAGCAGCCCGGGACTAGCGGGTCGCACAGATACGCAGTATTTT
.	TRBD2	TRBV6-4	TRBJ2-7	CASSDSIKWVAGVTTYEQYF	TGTGCCAGCAGTGACTCGATAAAATGGGTAGCGGGAGTTACCACCTACGAGCAGTACTTC
.	TRBD1	TRBV5-6	TRBJ2-1	CASSPGTGGWEQFF	TGTGCCAGCAGCCCCGGGACAGGGGGCTGGGAGCAGTTCTTC
.	TRBD1	TRBV18	TRBJ1-5	CASSPVGQASNQPQHF	TGTGCCAGCTCACCTGTGGGACAGGCTAGCAATCAGCCCCAGCATTTT
few	.	TRBV7-6	TRBJ2-3	CASSYRQTSSTDTQYF	TGTGCCAGCAGCTACCGACAGACGTCTAGCACAGATACGCAGTATTTT
.	.	TRBV28	TRBJ2-4	CASSLWAVGEAKNIQYF	TGTGCCAGCAGTTTATGGGCCGTGGGAGAGGCCAAAAACATTCAGTACTTC
few	TRBD2	TRBV15	TRBJ2-1	CATSRGGTSGSSYNEQFF	TGTGCCACCAGCAGAGGAGGAACAAGCGGGAGCTCCTACAATGAGCAGTTCTTC
.	.	TRBV6-5	TRBJ1-4	CASAGTANEKLFF	TGTGCCAGCGCGGGGACTGCGAATGAAAAACTGTTTTTT
.	.	TRBV25-1	TRBJ1-2	CASSDGVGYGYTF	TGTGCCAGCAGTGACGGGGTGGGGTATGGCTACACCTTC
few	TRBD2	TRBV19	TRBJ2-3	CASSILAGGTDTQYF	TGTGCCAGTAGTATTCTTGCGGGGGGCACAGATACGCAGTATTTT
few	TRBD1	TRBV4-3	TRBJ1-4	CASSRTGEEKLFF	TGCGCCAGCAGCCGGACAGGGGAAGAAAAACTGTTTTTT
.	.	TRBV15	TRBJ1-5	CATSRDGGGNQPQHF	TGTGCCACCAGCAGAGATGGTGGGGGGAATCAGCCCCAGCATTTT